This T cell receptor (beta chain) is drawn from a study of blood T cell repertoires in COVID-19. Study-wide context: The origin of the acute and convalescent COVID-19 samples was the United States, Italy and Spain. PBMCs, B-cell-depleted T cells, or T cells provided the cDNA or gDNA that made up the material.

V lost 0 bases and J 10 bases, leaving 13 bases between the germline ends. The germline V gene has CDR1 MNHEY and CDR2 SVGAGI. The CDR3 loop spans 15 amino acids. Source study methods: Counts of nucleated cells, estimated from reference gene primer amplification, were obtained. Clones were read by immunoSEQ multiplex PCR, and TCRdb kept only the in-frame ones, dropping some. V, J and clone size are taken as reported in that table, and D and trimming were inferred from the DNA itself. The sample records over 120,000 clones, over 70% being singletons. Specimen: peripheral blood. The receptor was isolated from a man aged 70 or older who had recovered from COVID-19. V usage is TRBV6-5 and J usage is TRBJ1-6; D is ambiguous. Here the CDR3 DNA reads TGTGCCAGCAGTTACTCTCCAGGATCGAAGTCACCCCTCCACTTT. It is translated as CASSYSPGSKSPLHF.